Below, one T cell receptor (beta chain) is given with its context. The target antigen is unknown. Produced via immunoSEQ multiplex PCR; TCRdb's table is partial and in-frame only. In the table there are 150,000 to 200,000 clones, roughly 92% of which are singletons. This specimen belongs to a study of T cell responses to AZD1222 COVID-19 vaccine. Study-level results: Among the donors, most were white British and more were female, and clonal diversity was possibly underestimated.

The CDR3 contains 14 residues. V trimming: 5 bases; J trimming: 6 bases; junction bases outside the gene matches: 7. From germline, CDR1 is MGHDK and CDR2 SYGVNS. The sequence came from an adult who received the AZD1222 COVID-19 vaccine. The sample was peripheral blood, taken 28 days after the second AZD1222 dose. This chain joins TRBV25-1 and TRBJ1-3; TRBD1 matches at 7 bases. The CDR3 protein is CASSHLGTENTIYF. The CDR3 DNA reads TGTGCCAGCAGTCATCTCGGGACAGAAAACACCATATATTTT.